A selection of T cell receptor beta chains follows, all from one sample in a study of identical twins. TCRdb re-derived calls from the 5' RACE reads in MiXCR, one entry per CDR3 protein. The sample lists roughly 720,000 distinct CDR3 sequences; around a sixth were seen once. This sample was shared with a second study, whose subject was T cells expressing NK-cell markers.

Sequencing was done on a sample of PBMCs. These receptors came from a woman under 30 in good health. CDR3s include the opening cysteine and the closing phenylalanine or tryptophan. D genes are given only for firm matches. Expanded clones are given a class, and other clones once, few, many or no size at all.

TRBJ2-5 | NA | TRBV15 | NA | TGTGCCACCAGCAGAGGCAAAGGAGAGACCCAGTACTTC | CATSRGKGETQYF
TRBJ2-3 | NA | TRBV7-2 | NA | TGTGCCAGCAGCCAACAGAGGTCCACAGATACGCAGTATTTT | CASSQQRSTDTQYF
TRBJ2-1 | NA | TRBV6-2/TRBV6-3 | TRBD1 | TGTGCCAGCAGTTCCCTGACAGGGGGCTTTAACAATGAGCAGTTCTTC | CASSSLTGGFNNEQFF
TRBJ2-7 | few | TRBV7-2 | TRBD2 | TGTGCCAGCAGCTTCTACCCGTTATCGACTAGCGGCTCCCTCGCTTACTCCTACGAGCAGTACTTC | CASSFYPLSTSGSLAYSYEQYF
TRBJ2-3 | NA | TRBV20-1 | TRBD2 | TGCAGTGCCTACGGACTAGTTGGCACAGATACGCAGTATTTT | CSAYGLVGTDTQYF
TRBJ1-1 | few | TRBV20-1 | NA | TGCAGTGCCAATAGGGACGGTAACGCTGAAGCTTTCTTT | CSANRDGNAEAFF
TRBJ2-7 | NA | TRBV5-1 | NA | TGCGCCAGCAGCTTACAGGGAACTGGCGAGCAGTACTTC | CASSLQGTGEQYF
TRBJ2-7 | NA | TRBV29-1 | NA | TGCAGCGTTGAAGATCGAGGGGTACACGAGCAGTACTTC | CSVEDRGVHEQYF
TRBJ1-2 | NA | TRBV7-9 | NA | TGTGCCAGCAGATACGACAGTTCCTATGGCTACACCTTC | CASRYDSSYGYTF
TRBJ2-7 | NA | TRBV27 | TRBD1 | TGTGCCAGCAGTTCCGGACAGGGCTTGTACTTC | CASSSGQGLYF
TRBJ2-5 | NA | TRBV20-1 | TRBD1 | TGCAGTGCTATCCGGGACAGGGGGGAGACCCAGTACTTC | CSAIRDRGETQYF
TRBJ1-5 | NA | TRBV20-1 | TRBD1 | TGCAGTGCCCGAAACCGCTTTTATTTGGGTTCCAGGGGGAGACAGCCCCAGCATTTT | CSARNRFYLGSRGRQPQHF
TRBJ2-1 | NA | TRBV6-5 | NA | TGTGCCAGCAGTTACGGGGGCCGGGAAGGGGAGCAGTTCTTC | CASSYGGREGEQFF
TRBJ2-7 | few | TRBV5-1 | NA | TGCGCCAGCAGCTCTGAGAGAGCTCCTTACGAGCAGTACTTC | CASSSERAPYEQYF
TRBJ2-2 | few | TRBV25-1 | TRBD1 | TGTGCCAGCAGAGACAGGGGTGGAACCGGGGAGCTGTTTTTT | CASRDRGGTGELFF
TRBJ2-7 | few | TRBV4-2 | NA | TGTGCCAGCAGCCAAGAGAAGGGGTATCCCGGGGGCGAGCAGTACTTC | CASSQEKGYPGGEQYF
TRBJ2-1 | NA | TRBV5-4 | TRBD1 | TGTGCCAGCAGCTTGGCCTGGGGACAGGGGGACCACAATGAGCAGTTCTTC | CASSLAWGQGDHNEQFF
TRBJ1-2 | few | TRBV12-3/TRBV12-4 | NA | TGTGCCACCCTCAACAAGGGGGACTATGGCTACACCTTC | CATLNKGDYGYTF
TRBJ1-3 | NA | TRBV10-3 | NA | TGTGCCATCAGCCCCGGGGCCGCCTCTGGAAACACCATATATTTT | CAISPGAASGNTIYF
TRBJ2-7 | many | TRBV18 | NA | TGTGCCAGCTCACCAGGGCCCGGTGAGCAGTACTTC | CASSPGPGEQYF
TRBJ2-1 | NA | TRBV20-1 | TRBD2 | TGCAGTGCTAGAGTTCAAGCGGGGGAATCCTACAATGAGCAGTTCTTC | CSARVQAGESYNEQFF
TRBJ2-7 | NA | TRBV12-3/TRBV12-4 | NA | TGTGCCAGCAGCCCGAGGGGGTATGGATCGAACGAGCAGTACTTC | CASSPRGYGSNEQYF
TRBJ2-3 | NA | TRBV7-6 | NA | TGTGCCAGCAGCCAACTCCCCGGGTCGGCAGATACGCAGTATTTT | CASSQLPGSADTQYF
TRBJ2-3 | many | TRBV12-3/TRBV12-4 | NA | TGTGCCAGCAGTTTGAGGGGGGACCCTAAGGGGGATACGCAGTATTTT | CASSLRGDPKGDTQYF
TRBJ1-6 | NA | TRBV10-2 | TRBD1 | TGCGCCAGCAGTTCTGACAGGGGGAATTCACCCCTCCACTTT | CASSSDRGNSPLHF
TRBJ1-1 | few | TRBV12-3/TRBV12-4 | TRBD1 | TGTGCCAGCAGTACGACAGGGTTTGGACGGGGCACTGAAGCTTTCTTT | CASSTTGFGRGTEAFF
TRBJ2-3 | NA | TRBV18 | TRBD1 | TGTGCCAGCTCAACACAGGGGGCCCAGACAGATACGCAGTATTTT | CASSTQGAQTDTQYF
TRBJ2-1 | NA | TRBV13 | TRBD2 | TGTGCCAGCAGCTTTTTTTCTAGCGGGAGAACTAATGAGCAGTTCTTC | CASSFFSSGRTNEQFF
TRBJ2-1 | few | TRBV9 | NA | TGTGCCAGCAGCCTGGCGGGGAACACCTACAATGAGCAGTTCTTC | CASSLAGNTYNEQFF
TRBJ2-7 | NA | TRBV12-3/TRBV12-4 | TRBD1 | TGTGCCAGCAGTTTTCAGGGGGCGCGCAACGAGCAGTACTTC | CASSFQGARNEQYF
TRBJ2-2 | few | TRBV11-3 | NA | TGTGCCAGCAGCTCGTCCTCTTATGGGGAGCTGTTTTTT | CASSSSSYGELFF
TRBJ2-2 | few | TRBV7-9 | TRBD2 | TGTGCCAGCAGCCAAGGACTAGGGAACACCGGGGAGCTGTTTTTT | CASSQGLGNTGELFF
TRBJ1-1 | NA | TRBV12-3/TRBV12-4 | NA | TGTGCCAGCAGCCGTACAGGGTTCACTGAAGCTTTCTTT | CASSRTGFTEAFF
TRBJ2-5 | NA | TRBV6-2/TRBV6-3 | TRBD2 | TGTGCCAGCAGTTCGACTGGGACTAGTAGAGAGACCCAGTACTTC | CASSSTGTSRETQYF
TRBJ2-1 | few | TRBV20-1 | TRBD2 | TGCAGTGCTAGAAGGGCGGGACTACGATACAATGAGCAGTTCTTC | CSARRAGLRYNEQFF
TRBJ2-2 | few | TRBV7-2 | NA | TGTGCCAGCAGCTTCCTACAGAGCACCGGGGAGCTGTTTTTT | CASSFLQSTGELFF
TRBJ1-1 | NA | TRBV20-1 | NA | TGCAGTGCTAGAGCAGGGACCCAGAACACTGAAGCTTTCTTT | CSARAGTQNTEAFF
TRBJ1-2 | NA | TRBV6-1 | NA | TGTGCCAGCAGACGACAGGACAGTTATGGCTACACCTTC | CASRRQDSYGYTF
TRBJ2-7 | NA | TRBV4-3 | NA | TGCGCCAGCAGCCAAGAATACGGGGTAGCCCTCGAGCAGTACTTC | CASSQEYGVALEQYF
TRBJ1-5 | NA | TRBV6-5 | TRBD1 | TGTGCCAGCAGTCACGGACAGGGCAATCAGCCCCAGCATTTT | CASSHGQGNQPQHF
TRBJ2-5 | NA | TRBV4-3 | NA | TGCGCCAGCAGCCAAGATCACTGGGAGACCCAGTACTTC | CASSQDHWETQYF
TRBJ1-3 | few | TRBV15 | NA | TGTGCCACCAGCGCGCCGGCGGGGTCTAGGGGAAACACCATATATTTT | CATSAPAGSRGNTIYF
TRBJ2-7 | few | TRBV5-1 | NA | TGCGCCAGCGCACTTATGTCCAGCACCTACGAGCAGTACTTC | CASALMSSTYEQYF
TRBJ1-3 | NA | TRBV5-1 | TRBD1 | TGCGCCAGCAGCTCCTACAGGGGCTACTCTGGAAACACCATATATTTT | CASSSYRGYSGNTIYF
TRBJ2-4 | NA | TRBV12-3/TRBV12-4 | NA | TGTGCCAGCAGTTCGTCCAGGGGCCACATTCAGTACTTC | CASSSSRGHIQYF
TRBJ2-1 | few | TRBV4-2 | NA | TGTGCCAGCAGCCAAGAGAGGGCTGTGGCCTACAATGAGCAGTTCTTC | CASSQERAVAYNEQFF
TRBJ2-7 | few | TRBV5-1 | NA | TGCGCCAGCAGCTTATTGGGGATACCGACGAGCTCCTACGAGCAGTACTTC | CASSLLGIPTSSYEQYF